The 30 T cell receptor beta chains reported below all come from one sample, sequenced in a study of blood T cell repertoires in COVID-19. Repertoires were generated with immunoSEQ multiplex PCR, while TCRdb's copy carries only in-frame clones and drops some. The sample has 70,000 or so clones, 76% seen once. Sample: peripheral blood. The receptors stem from a man aged 60 to 75 with COVID-19, enrolled during active disease.

The chain uses TRBV7-3 and TRBJ2-1; 7 positions agree with TRBD2. Germline values: CDR1 SGHTA, CDR2 FQGTGA. With 3 bases clipped from V and 9 bases from J, the junction kept 5 bases outside the gene matches. There are 13 residues in the CDR3. The CDR3 region is CASSFKGEGEQFF. The DNA for the CDR3 is TGTGCCAGCAGCTTCAAAGGGGAGGGTGAGCAGTTCTTC. The complete variable domain, with remaining parts taken from reference TRBV7-3 and TRBJ2-1, reads GAGVSQTPSNKVTEKGKYVELRCDPISGHTALYWYRQSLGQGPEFLIYFQGTGAADDSGLPNDRFFAVRPEGSVSTLKIQRTERGDSAVYLCASSFKGEGEQFFGPGTRLTVL.

This clone occurred many times. The identical CDR3 is also encoded by other nucleotide sequences in the sample. CDR3 loop: CASSPQMNTEAFF. The CDR3 nucleotides read TGTGCCAGCAGCCCACAGATGAACACTGAAGCTTTCTTT. J is TRBJ1-1 and V is TRBV2; no clear D gene. The CDR3 contains 13 residues. V was shortened by 6 bases and J by 0 bases, with 8 bases between the two germline ends. CDR1 SNHLY and CDR2 FYNNEI come from the germline V gene.

The rearrangement links TRBV5-1 to TRBJ1-2; TRBD1 might be the D (5 bases). The germline V and J ends were trimmed by 3 bases and 1 base, with 10 bases remaining between them. The CDR3 has 14 residues. Germline loops: CDR1 SGHRS, CDR2 YFSETQ. CDR3 coding DNA: TGCGCCAGCAGCTCGACAGCACATAACTATGGCTACACCTTC. Its translation: CASSSTAHNYGYTF. Drawing the rest from reference TRBV5-1 and TRBJ1-2, the complete variable domain is KAGVTQTPRYLIKTRGQQVTLSCSPISGHRSVSWYQQTPGQGLQFLFEYFSETQRNKGNFPGRFSGRQFSNSRSEMNVSTLELGDSALYLCASSSTAHNYGYTFGSGTRLTVV.

The V and J genes are TRBV2 and TRBJ1-1; maybe TRBD1 (5 bases). CDR1 SNHLY and CDR2 FYNNEI come from the germline V gene. Trimming stripped 5 bases from V and 1 base from J, with 17 bases between. This CDR3 has 16 amino acids. CDR3 bases: TGTGCCAGCAGTTACCAAGGGGCGGACCCGAACACTGAAGCTTTCTTT. Protein: CASSYQGADPNTEAFF.

V is TRBV2 and J is TRBJ1-4; D ambiguous. Trimming removed 6 bases at V and 3 bases at J, with 17 bases between. CDR1 and CDR2 from the germline V gene are SNHLY and FYNNEI. The CDR3 runs 16 residues. CDR3 protein: CASRRELQTANEKLFF. The CDR3 nucleotides read TGTGCCAGCAGACGGGAGCTACAGACGGCTAATGAAAAACTGTTTTTT.

This chain uses TRBV4-1 with TRBJ1-4, with 7 bases that match TRBD1. Trimming cost V 3 bases and J 3 bases; bases outside gene matches: 4. CDR3 length: 15 amino acids. Germline V gives CDR1 MGHRA, CDR2 YSYEKL. This CDR3 is CASSHPGGSNEKLFF. The CDR3 coding sequence is TGCGCCAGCAGCCACCCAGGGGGTTCTAATGAAAAACTGTTTTTT.

The V call is TRBV7-2, the J call TRBJ2-1; TRBD2 agrees at 15 bases. Germline CDR1 SGHTA, CDR2 FQGNSA. Trimming removed 0 bases from V and 0 bases from J; junction bases left unmatched: 9. This CDR3 spans 21 amino acids. The DNA for the CDR3 is TGTGCCAGCAGCTTAGCCCCGGGACTAGCGGGAGGTTTGAGCTCCTACAATGAGCAGTTCTTC. Residues: CASSLAPGLAGGLSSYNEQFF.

This clone appeared a single time. This sequence joins TRBV6-6 and TRBJ1-1; maybe TRBD1 (5 bases). The CDR3 spans 15 residues. V was trimmed by 2 bases and J by 5 bases, leaving 15 bases between them. CDR1 and CDR2 (germline): MNHNY, SVGAGI (reference sequence). The CDR3 protein is CASSYEVRAGTEAFF. CDR3 coding DNA: TGTGCCAGCAGTTACGAGGTCAGGGCGGGGACTGAAGCTTTCTTT.

The chain carries TRBV2 and TRBJ1-2, with 8 nucleotides matching TRBD1. V lost 6 bases to trimming and J lost 4 bases; unmatched junction nucleotides: 7. Germline assignment: CDR1 SNHLY and CDR2 FYNNEI. The CDR3 has 14 residues. The CDR3 coding sequence is TGTGCCAGCAGCTCAGGGGGCTGGGGCTATGGCTACACCTTC. Translation gives CASSSGGWGYGYTF.

This clone was seen a single time. The chain uses TRBV10-3 and TRBJ2-1, with 8 bases matching TRBD2. Trimming removed 3 bases from V and 5 bases from J; junction bases left unmatched: 12. This CDR3 has 17 amino acids. The germline V gene has CDR1 ENHRY and CDR2 SYGVKD. The CDR3: CAISEQTSGGFNNEQFF. As DNA, the CDR3 is TGTGCCATCAGTGAACAAACTAGCGGCGGCTTCAACAATGAGCAGTTCTTC.

CDR3 sequence: CASSYRASSYEQYF. For the CDR3, the DNA is TGTGCCAGCAGCTATAGAGCGAGCTCCTACGAGCAGTACTTC. The chain combines TRBV11-2 with TRBJ2-7; D not resolved. This CDR3 is 14 amino acids long. Germline-derived CDR1 and CDR2 are SGHAT and FQNNGV. Trimming removed 4 bases at V and 0 bases at J, with 10 bases between. The complete variable domain, with remaining parts taken from reference TRBV11-2 and TRBJ2-7, reads EAGVAQSPRYKIIEKRQSVAFWCNPISGHATLYWYQQILGQGPKLLIQFQNNGVVDDSQLPKDRFSAERLKGVDSTLKIQPAKLEDSAVYLCASSYRASSYEQYFGPGTRLTVT.

This sequence joins TRBV11-2 and TRBJ1-4, with 10 bases that match TRBD1. The CDR3 extends over 14 amino acids. In germline, CDR1 is SGHAT, CDR2 FQNNGV. The V gene end was trimmed by 3 bases and the J gene end by 7 bases; junction bases not matched to a gene: 2. CDR3 in DNA: TGTGCCAGCAGCTTGGGGACAGGGGCTGAAAAACTGTTTTTT. Residues: CASSLGTGAEKLFF.

The V call is TRBV9, the J call TRBJ1-6, with 8 bases lining up with TRBD1. Trimming cost V 0 bases and J 12 bases; bases outside gene matches: 5. This CDR3 has 14 amino acids. CDR1 and CDR2 from the germline V gene are SGDLS and YYNGEE. CDR3 nucleotide sequence: TGTGCCAGCAGCGTAGCGGACAGGGATGGACCCCTCCACTTT. Translated, it gives CASSVADRDGPLHF.

V and J are TRBV19 and TRBJ2-3; the match to TRBD2 covers 9 bases. CDR1 LNHDA and CDR2 SQIVND come from the germline V gene (reference sequence). The trim removed 6 bases at V and 2 bases at J, leaving 3 bases unmatched. The CDR3 runs 14 residues. The CDR3 region has the DNA TGTGCCAGTAGACTAGCGGGTAACACAGATACGCAGTATTTT. It codes for CASRLAGNTDTQYF.

This clone occurred a few times. The chain carries TRBV7-2 and TRBJ2-7, with D tentatively TRBD1 (5 bases). Looked up from germline, CDR1 is SGHTA and CDR2 is FQGNSA. V was cut by 6 bases and J by 2 bases, with 14 bases left in between. The CDR3 has 14 residues. CDR3 nucleotide sequence: TGTGCCAGCAGGCGACAGATGTCCGCCTACGAGCAGTACTTC. It yields the protein CASRRQMSAYEQYF.

This clone has just a few counts. The rearrangement links TRBV7-9 to TRBJ1-2; tentatively, D is TRBD1 (6 bases). Per the germline V gene, CDR1 is SEHNR and CDR2 is FQNEAQ (reference sequence). V was cut by 8 bases and J by 8 bases, with 12 bases left in between. The CDR3 consists of 11 residues. CDR3 sequence: CASGPGGGYTF. CDR3 coding DNA: TGTGCCAGCGGCCCGGGGGGCGGCTACACCTTC.

The chain is built from TRBV5-1 and TRBJ2-3; 8 bases are a match to TRBD2. Germline V CDR1 and CDR2: SGHRS, YFSETQ. After removal of 1 base from V and 6 bases from J, the junction contained 4 bases not matched to a gene. The CDR3 has 14 amino acids. This CDR3 is CASSLRGGFDTQYF. For the CDR3, the DNA is TGCGCCAGCAGCTTGCGGGGGGGCTTTGATACGCAGTATTTT.

This sequence joins TRBV2 and TRBJ2-1; TRBD1 matches at 8 bases. With 6 bases clipped from V and 1 base from J, the junction kept 8 bases outside the gene matches. The CDR3 runs to 16 residues. The germline CDR1 and CDR2 sequences are SNHLY and FYNNEI. The CDR3 is CASSAMGQASYNEQFF. CDR3 sequence (DNA): TGTGCCAGCAGCGCGATGGGACAGGCGTCCTACAATGAGCAGTTCTTC.

This clone was recorded a few times. The genes are TRBV5-1 and TRBJ1-3; the D gene is possibly TRBD1 (6 bases). The length of the CDR3 is 15 residues. From germline, CDR1 is SGHRS and CDR2 YFSETQ. V lost 3 bases and J 4 bases, leaving 14 bases between the germline ends. The CDR3 DNA sequence: TGCGCCAGCAGCTCGACTACAGGGACGGGAAACACCATATATTTT. This sequence encodes CASSSTTGTGNTIYF.

This rearrangement joins TRBV4-1 to TRBJ1-3; D not resolved. The CDR3 spans 17 residues. V lost 0 bases to trimming and J lost 0 bases, with 12 bases between them. Germline V CDR1 and CDR2: MGHRA, YSYEKL. The CDR3 nucleotides are TGCGCCAGCAGCCAAGAAAGGAGGCAGAACTCTGGAAACACCATATATTTT. Translating it yields CASSQERRQNSGNTIYF.

The V gene is TRBV11-2, the J gene TRBJ1-2; D might be TRBD1 (5 bases). The CDR3 sequence is 13 residues long. Trimming pared 2 bases from V and 4 bases from J, leaving 8 bases between. Germline CDR1 SGHAT, CDR2 FQNNGV. The CDR3: CASSLTGAYGYTF. DNA of the CDR3: TGTGCCAGCAGCTTAACAGGTGCCTATGGCTACACCTTC.

This chain connects TRBV5-1 to TRBJ1-2, with TRBD1 identical over 7 bases. With 3 bases clipped from V and 7 bases from J, the junction kept 6 bases outside the gene matches. This CDR3 is 13 amino acids long. Germline lookup yields CDR1 SGHRS and CDR2 YFSETQ. Written as DNA, the CDR3 is TGCGCCAGCAGCTGGGCGACAGGGTTTGGCTACACCTTC. Translation gives CASSWATGFGYTF.

The V gene is TRBV18, the J gene TRBJ2-2; TRBD1 is a possible D gene (5 bases). Germline lookup yields CDR1 KGHSH and CDR2 LQKENI. Trimming cost V 1 base and J 3 bases, with 9 bases left between them. The CDR3 contains 15 residues. The CDR3 sequence is CASSPRIGDTGELFF. In DNA, the CDR3 is TGTGCCAGCTCACCACGGATAGGGGACACCGGGGAGCTGTTTTTT.

The chain combines TRBV9 with TRBJ2-5; 9 nucleotides line up with TRBD2. The length of the CDR3 is 15 residues. The V gene's germline CDR1 is SGDLS and CDR2 YYNGEE. Trimming removed 6 bases from V and 0 bases from J; junction bases left unmatched: 6. CDR3 nucleotide sequence: TGTGCCAGCACCAGTGGCGGGGGGGACCAAGAGACCCAGTACTTC. It is translated as CASTSGGGDQETQYF.

The chain is built from TRBV7-9 and TRBJ2-3; D is undetermined. CDR1 is SEHNR and CDR2 is FQNEAQ in the germline V gene (reference sequence). V was pared by 4 bases and J by 4 bases, with 21 bases between. This CDR3 has 17 amino acids. CDR3 bases: TGTGCCAGCAGCTCCCACCCAAGGTCGCGGATGCCAGATACGCAGTATTTT. Encoded protein: CASSSHPRSRMPDTQYF.

Concerning this clone itself: Distinct nucleotide sequences in the sample also encode this CDR3. The chain employs TRBV28 and TRBJ1-2; TRBD1 agrees at 7 bases. Germline CDR1 and CDR2: MDHEN and SYDVKM. The CDR3 runs 12 residues. The V segment lost 6 bases and the J segment 5 bases; nucleotides outside the gene matches: 3. This CDR3 is CASRPGGYGYTF. CDR3 DNA sequence: TGTGCCAGCAGGCCAGGGGGATATGGCTACACCTTC.

The DNA for the CDR3 is TGTGCCAGCTCACCCCGACTAGCGGGGGGAGATACGCAGTATTTT. Protein product: CASSPRLAGGDTQYF. V and J are TRBV18 and TRBJ2-3, with TRBD2 matching over 13 bases. Germline assignment: CDR1 KGHSH and CDR2 LQKENI. Germline trimming cut 3 bases from V and 5 bases from J; bases unmatched to any gene: 2. The CDR3 runs 15 residues.

CDR3 sequence (DNA): TGTGCCACCAGTGATTTGCGGGGGGACTCCTACAATGAGCAGTTCTTC. Its translation is CATSDLRGDSYNEQFF. This sequence joins TRBV24-1 and TRBJ2-1, with TRBD2 matching 7 bases. CDR3 length equals 16 residues. Per the germline V gene, CDR1 is KGHDR and CDR2 is SFDVKD. After removal of 0 bases from V and 0 bases from J, the junction contained 1 base not matched to a gene.

In this sample, this clone turned up once. The chain recombines TRBV6-1 with TRBJ1-6, with no clear D. The CDR3 is made up of 15 amino acids. The ends were cut back, 3 bases at V and 0 bases at J, with 6 bases in the middle. Germline V gene data show CDR1 as MNHNS and CDR2 as SASEGT. CDR3 amino acids: CASSDWSSYNSPLHF. For the CDR3, the DNA is TGTGCCAGCAGTGATTGGAGCTCCTATAATTCACCCCTCCACTTT.

This sequence joins TRBV2 and TRBJ1-1, with 7 bases aligning to TRBD1. CDR1 and CDR2 from the germline V gene are SNHLY and FYNNEI. V was pared by 2 bases and J by 1 base, with 4 bases of the junction left unmatched. There are 15 residues in the CDR3. CDR3 coding DNA: TGTGCCAGCAGTGAACTCCAGGGGGGGAACACTGAAGCTTTCTTT. Translation gives CASSELQGGNTEAFF.